What follows are 8 T cell receptor beta chains derived from one specimen sequenced in a study of blood T cell repertoires in COVID-19. Profiled with immunoSEQ multiplex PCR; TCRdb holds only in-frame clones, not every one. Of approximately 150,000 clones in the sample, about 81% were seen once. Sequenced input: peripheral blood. Receptor source: a woman of 80 years or more with acute or convalescent COVID-19.

The J gene is TRBJ1-2, the V gene TRBV4-1; TRBD1 might be the D (5 bases). Trimming took 4 bases from V and 7 from J, leaving 16 bases between them. From germline, CDR1 is MGHRA and CDR2 YSYEKL. The CDR3 contains 14 residues. Here the CDR3 reads CASSRITGVGGYTF. CDR3 sequence (DNA): TGCGCCAGCAGCCGGATCACGGGGGTTGGTGGCTACACCTTC.

This clone appeared once. Here the CDR3 reads CASSLRAGATTNTEAFF. In DNA form, the CDR3 reads TGTGCCAGCAGCCTCCGGGCAGGGGCCACTACGAACACTGAAGCTTTCTTT. The J gene is TRBJ1-1, the V gene TRBV3-1 (or the pseudogene TRBV3-2); D is possibly TRBD1 (6 bases). Germline V lookup: CDR1 LGHDT, CDR2 YNNKEL (reference sequence). Trimming removed 4 bases from V and 1 base from J, with 19 bases in between. This CDR3 has 17 amino acids.

This clone was seen a single time. The DNA for the CDR3 is TGTGCCTGGAGTCCCGCCAGGGGTTCCTACGAGCAGTACTTC. This gives the protein CAWSPARGSYEQYF. The V gene is TRBV30, the J gene TRBJ2-7; the D gene is possibly TRBD1 (6 bases). V lost 2 bases and J 1 base, leaving 12 bases between the germline ends. Germline CDR1 is GTSNPN and CDR2 is SVGIG (reference sequence). The CDR3 sequence is 14 residues long.

V usage is TRBV6-5 and J usage is TRBJ1-1, with D perhaps TRBD1 (6 bases). Deletions cut 2 bases from V and 0 bases from J, with 10 bases between. CDR1 and CDR2 from the germline V gene are MNHEY and SVGAGI. The length of the CDR3 is 15 residues. CDR3 in amino acids: CASSYETGLNTEAFF. CDR3 coding DNA: TGTGCCAGCAGTTACGAGACAGGTTTGAACACTGAAGCTTTCTTT.

The chain combines TRBV5-1 with TRBJ2-3, with D hard to call. Germline CDR1 and CDR2: SGHRS and YFSETQ. The CDR3 spans 13 residues. V was trimmed by 3 bases and J by 2 bases, leaving 7 bases between them. The DNA for the CDR3 is TGCGCCAGCAGCTCGTTGGCCACAGATACGCAGTATTTT. The encoded protein is CASSSLATDTQYF.

This clone showed up just a few times. The chain carries TRBV30 and TRBJ1-2; D might be TRBD1 (6 bases). The V and J ends lost 2 bases and 8 bases respectively, with 12 bases between them. The CDR3 spans 12 residues. Germline V gives CDR1 GTSNPN, CDR2 SVGIG (reference sequence). CDR3 coding DNA: TGTGCCTGGAGTTTGGGGGCTGCGGGCTACACCTTC. It encodes CAWSLGAAGYTF.

This chain connects TRBV6-1 to TRBJ2-6; a weak D match, TRBD2 (6 bases). Trimming removed 4 bases from V and 0 bases from J, with 10 bases in between. This CDR3 has 16 residues. CDR1 is MNHNS, CDR2 SASEGT, per germline. The CDR3 coding sequence is TGTGCCAGCAGTGCCCGGGGGAACTCTGGGGCCAACGTCCTGACTTTC. Translating gives CASSARGNSGANVLTF.

The chain carries TRBV21-1 and TRBJ2-2; the DNA was not used to check the table's D call, TRBD1. TRBV21-1 is described as a pseudogene. The CDR3 sequence is 16 residues long. CDR3 amino acids: CASSKEPDRGTGELFF. The CDR3, as DNA: TGTGCCAGCAGCAAAGAGCCCGACAGGGGTACCGGGGAGCTGTTTTTT.